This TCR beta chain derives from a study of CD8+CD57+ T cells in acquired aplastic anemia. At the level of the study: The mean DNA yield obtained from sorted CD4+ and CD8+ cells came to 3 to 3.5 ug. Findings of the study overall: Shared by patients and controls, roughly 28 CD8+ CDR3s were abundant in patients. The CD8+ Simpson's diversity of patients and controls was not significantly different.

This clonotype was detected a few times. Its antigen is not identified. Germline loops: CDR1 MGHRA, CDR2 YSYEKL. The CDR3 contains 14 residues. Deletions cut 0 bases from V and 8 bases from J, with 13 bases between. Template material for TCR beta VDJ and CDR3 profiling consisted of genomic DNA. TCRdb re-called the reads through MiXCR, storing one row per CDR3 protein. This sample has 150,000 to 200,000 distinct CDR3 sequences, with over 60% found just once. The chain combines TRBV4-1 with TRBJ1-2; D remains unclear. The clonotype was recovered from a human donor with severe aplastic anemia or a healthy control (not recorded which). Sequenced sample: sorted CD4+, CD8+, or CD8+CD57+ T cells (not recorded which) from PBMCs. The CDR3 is CASSQDWGGWGYTF. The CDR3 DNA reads TGCGCCAGCAGCCAAGATTGGGGAGGGTGGGGCTACACCTTC.